One and the same sample provided the 10 T cell receptor beta chains below, sequenced in a study of radiotherapy plus CTLA-4 blockade in lung cancer. Method: immunoSEQ multiplex PCR; TCRdb's copy keeps in-frame clones and lacks some. Among 47,000 or so clones listed, about 85% were seen once. The material was peripheral blood, obtained from a patient treated with radiotherapy plus ipilimumab. Receptors originate from a human donor with non-small cell lung cancer whose response to radiotherapy plus ipilimumab could not be evaluated.

This chain uses TRBV28 with TRBJ2-7, with D perhaps matching TRBD2 (6 bases). The CDR3 contains 16 residues. Germline V lookup: CDR1 MDHEN, CDR2 SYDVKM. V was clipped by 2 bases and J by 3 bases, with 17 bases between them. The CDR3 DNA reads as TGTGCCAGCAGTTTAGAGTTAAAGGGAGGAAGCTACGAGCAGTACTTC. It yields the protein CASSLELKGGSYEQYF. The complete variable domain, with remaining parts taken from reference TRBV28 and TRBJ2-7, reads DVKVTQSSRYLVKRTGEKVFLECVQDMDHENMFWYRQDPGLGLRLIYFSYDVKMKEKGDIPEGYSVSREKKERFSLILESASTNQTSMYLCASSLELKGGSYEQYFGPGTRLTVT.

This chain connects TRBV30 to TRBJ2-1; TRBD1 agrees at 8 bases. V lost 3 bases, J lost 4 bases, and 17 bases stayed unmatched. Germline V lookup: CDR1 GTSNPN, CDR2 SVGIG (reference sequence). This CDR3 contains 18 residues. The CDR3 loop is CAWRQGVSGQGEYNEQFF. CDR3 DNA sequence: TGTGCCTGGAGGCAGGGAGTCTCTGGACAGGGAGAGTACAATGAGCAGTTCTTC. Filled out from reference TRBV30 and TRBJ2-1, the complete variable domain reads SQTIHQWPATLVQPVGSPLSLECTVEGTSNPNLYWYRQAAGRGLQLLFYSVGIGQISSEVPQNLSASRPQDRQFILSSKKLLLSDSGFYLCAWRQGVSGQGEYNEQFFGPGTRLTVL.

The CDR3 DNA follows: TGCGCCAGCAGCCAGGGGGACACATCGAACACTGAAGCTTTCTTT. Protein sequence: CASSQGDTSNTEAFF. The J gene is TRBJ1-1, the V gene TRBV4-3, with a possible D match to TRBD1 (6 bases). V lost 3 bases and J 1 base, leaving 12 bases between the germline ends. This CDR3 comprises 15 residues. CDR1 and CDR2 (germline): LGHNA, YSLEER.

The chain links TRBV7-3 to TRBJ1-2; D not resolved. Germline-derived CDR1 and CDR2 are SGHTA and FQGTGA. Trimming shortened V by 1 base and J by 4 bases, and 7 bases separated the two germline ends. The CDR3 is 13 amino acids. The CDR3 coding sequence is TGTGCCAGCAGCTTAAGCGGCAGCTATGGCTACACCTTC. It translates to CASSLSGSYGYTF.

The chain is built from TRBV6-5 and TRBJ2-7; possibly TRBD1 for D (6 bases). The CDR3 consists of 15 residues. V was trimmed by 6 bases and J by 2 bases, leaving 17 bases between them. Looked up from germline, CDR1 is MNHEY and CDR2 is SVGAGI. The CDR3 region is CASSFRQVPPYEQYF. DNA for the CDR3: TGTGCCAGCAGCTTCAGACAGGTGCCCCCCTACGAGCAGTACTTC.

The genes are TRBV5-6 and TRBJ2-1, with a tentative D call TRBD1 (5 bases). In germline, CDR1 is SGHDT, CDR2 YYEEEE. The CDR3 runs to 15 residues. The V end was cut by 0 bases, the J end by 6 bases, with 13 bases between. Here the CDR3 DNA reads TGTGCCAGCAGCTTGGCAGGGAAACAAGGCAATGAGCAGTTCTTC. Translated: CASSLAGKQGNEQFF. Full variable domain (rest looked up from reference TRBV5-6 and TRBJ2-1): DAGVTQSPTHLIKTRGQQVTLRCSPKSGHDTVSWYQQALGQGPQFIFQYYEEEERQRGNFPDRFSGHQFPNYSSELNVNALLLGDSALYLCASSLAGKQGNEQFFGPGTRLTVL.

The genes are TRBV4-3 and TRBJ2-7, with 7 nucleotides matching TRBD1. Germline loops: CDR1 LGHNA, CDR2 YSLEER. The V gene end was trimmed by 1 base and the J gene end by 2 bases; junction bases not matched to a gene: 5. CDR3 length equals 15 residues. CDR3 sequence reads: CASSQGDSSPYEQYF. CDR3 sequence (DNA): TGCGCCAGCAGCCAAGGGGACAGTTCCCCCTACGAGCAGTACTTC.

This chain joins TRBV2 and TRBJ2-7; 8 bases fit TRBD2. The CDR3 spans 16 residues. Germline V gives CDR1 SNHLY, CDR2 FYNNEI. V trimming: 9 bases; J trimming: 4 bases; junction bases outside the gene matches: 17. Here the CDR3 reads CASLRTGVAGKYEQYF. For the CDR3, the DNA is TGTGCCAGTCTCCGAACAGGAGTAGCGGGGAAGTACGAGCAGTACTTC.

The CDR3 region is CASSLDRQEQFF. Here the CDR3 DNA reads TGTGCCAGCAGCTTAGACAGACAGGAGCAGTTCTTC. This chain links TRBV11-2 with TRBJ2-1, with D tentatively TRBD1 (5 bases). The CDR3 length is 12 residues. Trimming left V 0 bases short and J 10 bases short, with 7 bases between. Germline CDR1 and CDR2: SGHAT and FQNNGV.

The rearrangement joins TRBV30 to TRBJ1-1; D ambiguous. CDR3 size: 14 residues. V dropped 2 bases and J dropped 4 bases, with 14 bases sitting between them. Looked up from germline, CDR1 is GTSNPN and CDR2 is SVGIG (reference sequence). As DNA, the CDR3 is TGTGCCTGGAGTTCCTTCCGAGCGGGCACTGAAGCTTTCTTT. Translating it yields CAWSSFRAGTEAFF.